The 28 T cell receptor beta chains given below trace back to one sample, sequenced in a study of a mutant IDH1 vaccine in newly diagnosed glioma. The time point was: week 23, last vaccination. Each vaccine dose was 300 ug of mutant IDH1 20-mer peptide, with topical imiquimod. Assay: immunoSEQ multiplex PCR; the TCRdb copy retains only in-frame clones and omits some. This repertoire shows tens of thousands of clones, under 90% found once; its top ten account for 10% to 15%. These TCRs are of unknown antigen specificity. The input for sequencing was PBMCs, taken from a glioma patient whose treatment included an IDH1 peptide vaccine. The origin of the receptors is a man between 18 and 35 years old with glioma.

The chain joins TRBV2 to TRBJ1-1; no clear D gene. The V gene lost 8 bases and the J gene lost 1 base, with 20 bases spanning the gap. Germline-derived CDR1 and CDR2 are SNHLY and FYNNEI. CDR3 length: 16 residues. CDR3 loop: CASRRQFQETNTEAFF. As DNA, the CDR3 is TGTGCCAGCCGCCGCCAGTTCCAGGAGACGAACACTGAAGCTTTCTTT. The full variable domain, completed using reference TRBV2 and TRBJ1-1, is EPEVTQTPSHQVTQMGQEVILRCVPISNHLYFYWYRQILGQKVEFLVSFYNNEISEKSEIFDDQFSVERPDGSNFTLKIRSTKLEDSAMYFCASRRQFQETNTEAFFGQGTRLTVV.

CDR3 nucleotide sequence: TGTGCCAGCAGTTACTCGAGATCAGGGGGCGGCTACGAGCAGTACTTC. This codes for CASSYSRSGGGYEQYF. This chain connects TRBV6-5 to TRBJ2-7, with 8 positions matching TRBD1. Looked up from germline, CDR1 is MNHEY and CDR2 is SVGAGI. The CDR3 has 16 residues. V was pared by 0 bases and J by 3 bases, with 7 bases of the junction left unmatched.

Here the CDR3 reads CASSQKDVAEQYF. CDR3 in DNA: TGCGCCAGCAGCCAGAAGGATGTCGCCGAGCAGTACTTC. The genes are TRBV4-1 and TRBJ2-7, with no clear D. The CDR3 has 13 residues. Germline loops: CDR1 MGHRA, CDR2 YSYEKL. The germline V and J ends were trimmed by 3 bases and 6 bases, with 12 bases remaining between them.

This clone was picked up a small number of times. The V and J genes are TRBV21-1 and TRBJ1-4; TRBD1, the table's D call, lacks a check against the DNA. TRBV21-1 is flagged as a pseudogene. The CDR3 is made up of 15 amino acids. This CDR3 is CASSIGTGGNEKLFF. The CDR3 DNA reads TGTGCCAGCAGCATAGGGACAGGTGGTAATGAAAAACTGTTTTTT.

This clone was counted a few times. The CDR3, as DNA: TGCGCCAGCAGCCAAGTAGGTCGGGAGGGGGCCTCCTACGAGCAGTACTTC. It codes for CASSQVGREGASYEQYF. The chain joins TRBV4-3 to TRBJ2-7, with D maybe TRBD2 (8 bases). V was trimmed by 1 base and J by 0 bases, leaving 16 bases between them. CDR3 length equals 17 residues. From germline, CDR1 is LGHNA and CDR2 YSLEER.

The chain joins TRBV4-1 to TRBJ2-6, with 12 bases matching TRBD1. The V and J ends lost 3 bases and 2 bases, in that order; junction bases with no gene match: 2. CDR1 is MGHRA and CDR2 is YSYEKL in the germline V gene. This CDR3 comprises 17 residues. CDR3 loop: CASSQGQGATGANVLTF. CDR3 bases: TGCGCCAGCAGCCAGGGACAGGGGGCCACTGGGGCCAACGTCCTGACTTTC.

This chain connects TRBV5-1 to TRBJ2-7; D is ambiguous. Germline CDR1 is SGHRS and CDR2 is YFSETQ. Trimming took 0 bases from V and 6 from J, leaving 10 bases between them. This CDR3 has 13 residues. Here the CDR3 DNA reads TGCGCCAGCAGCTTGGAATTGAGTCTCGAGCAGTACTTC. Translated: CASSLELSLEQYF.

J is TRBJ1-6 and V is TRBV2; unclear D gene. Per germline, CDR1 SNHLY and CDR2 FYNNEI. Trimming stripped 3 bases from V and 7 bases from J, with 10 bases between. The CDR3 is 14 residues long. In DNA, the CDR3 is TGTGCCAGCAGTGAGGTAGGGAGGAATTCACCCCTCCACTTT. Translation: CASSEVGRNSPLHF.

The V call is TRBV6-5, the J call TRBJ1-1; TRBD1 might be the D (5 bases). CDR1 is MNHEY, CDR2 SVGAGI, per germline. The V end lost 2 bases, the J end lost 4 bases, and 14 bases lay between the germline ends. The CDR3 length is 15 residues. The CDR3 reads CASSYGSSGGTEAFF. CDR3 coding DNA: TGTGCCAGCAGTTACGGAAGCTCCGGGGGCACTGAAGCTTTCTTT.

The rearrangement joins TRBV30 to TRBJ2-5, with D unresolved. This CDR3 is built from 12 residues. With 0 bases removed from V and 1 base from J, the gap between germline ends came to 3 bases. Germline V gives CDR1 GTSNPN, CDR2 SVGIG (reference sequence). CDR3 nucleotide sequence: TGTGCCTGGAGTGTCATCCAAGAGACCCAGTACTTC. Encoded protein: CAWSVIQETQYF.

This sequence joins TRBV5-1 and TRBJ1-2; D not resolved. With 0 bases removed from V and 8 bases from J, the gap between germline ends came to 8 bases. CDR1 SGHRS and CDR2 YFSETQ come from the germline V gene. The CDR3 contains 12 residues. The CDR3 spells CASSLDGEGYTF. In DNA form, the CDR3 reads TGCGCCAGCAGCTTGGATGGGGAAGGCTACACCTTC.

The chain employs TRBV2 and TRBJ2-3; D may be TRBD1 (6 bases). The CDR3 is 19 residues long. Germline loops: CDR1 SNHLY, CDR2 FYNNEI. Trimming removed 6 bases from V and 1 base from J, with 26 bases in between. CDR3 protein: CASRQQGNRATKGTDTQYF. The DNA for the CDR3 is TGTGCCAGCAGGCAACAGGGTAACAGGGCAACGAAGGGCACAGATACGCAGTATTTT. Using reference TRBV2 and TRBJ2-3 for the parts outside the CDR3, the full variable domain is EPEVTQTPSHQVTQMGQEVILRCVPISNHLYFYWYRQILGQKVEFLVSFYNNEISEKSEIFDDQFSVERPDGSNFTLKIRSTKLEDSAMYFCASRQQGNRATKGTDTQYFGPGTRLTVL.

The rearrangement links TRBV7-3 to TRBJ2-2; tentative D call: TRBD1 (6 bases). Trimming took off 5 bases at V and 3 bases at J, with 16 bases between the two ends. This CDR3 comprises 16 residues. Per germline, CDR1 SGHTA and CDR2 FQGTGA. The CDR3 nucleotides read TGTGCCAGCAGCCCTGGATTTGGGGGCTACACCGGGGAGCTGTTTTTT. Its translation is CASSPGFGGYTGELFF.

This rearrangement joins TRBV25-1 to TRBJ1-5; TRBD1 matches at 7 bases. The CDR3 loop spans 15 amino acids. V lost 4 bases, J lost 5 bases, and 8 bases stayed unmatched. CDR1 and CDR2 from the germline V gene are MGHDK and SYGVNS. CDR3 loop: CASSVQTGSYQPQHF. The CDR3 DNA reads TGTGCCAGCAGTGTCCAGACAGGGTCTTATCAGCCCCAGCATTTT. Full variable domain (rest looked up from reference TRBV25-1 and TRBJ1-5): EADIYQTPRYLVIGTGKKITLECSQTMGHDKMYWYQQDPGMELHLIHYSYGVNSTEKGDLSSESTVSRIRTEHFPLTLESARPSHTSQYLCASSVQTGSYQPQHFGDGTRLSIL.

The chain joins TRBV4-1 to TRBJ2-5; 9 bases match TRBD1. V shed 0 bases, J shed 2 bases, and the junction held 4 bases outside the gene matches. Germline lookup yields CDR1 MGHRA and CDR2 YSYEKL. This CDR3 contains 16 residues. The CDR3 region is CASSQEEQGAQETQYF. CDR3 nucleotide sequence: TGCGCCAGCAGCCAAGAGGAACAGGGGGCACAAGAGACCCAGTACTTC.

The chain has TRBV7-9 and TRBJ2-7, with 7 bases fitting TRBD2. The CDR3 consists of 14 residues. From germline, CDR1 is SEHNR and CDR2 FQNEAQ (reference sequence). With V trimmed by 5 bases and J by 1 base, 5 bases remained unmatched. CDR3 sequence: CASSPSAGSYEQYF. As DNA, the CDR3 is TGTGCCAGCAGCCCCTCAGCGGGGTCCTACGAGCAGTACTTC.

In its sample, this clone was seen once. The rearrangement joins TRBV28 to TRBJ2-7; 7 bases agree with TRBD2. Per the germline V gene, CDR1 is MDHEN and CDR2 is SYDVKM. Losses at the gene ends were 5 bases for V and 7 bases for J; bases not matched to a gene: 20. This CDR3 is built from 17 residues. The DNA for the CDR3 is TGTGCCAGCAGTCCTGTGGAGGAGGGAGGGCCGGTACGAGAGCAGTACTTC. Translated: CASSPVEEGGPVREQYF.

DNA of the CDR3: TGCAGCGCTTCAGGGGGAGTTGGCAATCAGCCCCAGCATTTT. This translates into CSASGGVGNQPQHF. The gene calls are TRBV29-1 and TRBJ1-5, with 7 bases aligning to TRBD1. This CDR3 comprises 14 residues. Losses at the gene ends were 7 bases for V and 2 bases for J; bases not matched to a gene: 8. Germline CDR1 reads SQVTM; CDR2 reads ANQGSEA.

The chain combines TRBV4-2 with TRBJ2-2; TRBD2 is a possible D gene (6 bases). V lost 0 bases and J 4 bases, leaving 12 bases between the germline ends. CDR1 LGHNA and CDR2 YNFKEQ come from the germline V gene. This CDR3 comprises 16 residues. Here the CDR3 reads CASSQEGQGGTGELFF. CDR3 DNA: TGTGCCAGCAGCCAAGAGGGTCAGGGAGGCACCGGGGAGCTGTTTTTT.

V is TRBV9 and J is TRBJ1-2; no firm D call. CDR3 length equals 13 residues. V was trimmed by 0 bases and J by 0 bases, leaving 3 bases between them. Per the germline V gene, CDR1 is SGDLS and CDR2 is YYNGEE. The CDR3 DNA is TGTGCCAGCAGCGTAGATTCTAACTATGGCTACACCTTC. This codes for CASSVDSNYGYTF.

The chain couples TRBV30 to TRBJ2-3; 12 bases fit TRBD2. V was clipped by 2 bases and J by 6 bases; unmatched bases: 21. The CDR3 is 20 residues long. The germline V gene encodes CDR1 GTSNPN and CDR2 SVGIG (reference sequence). The CDR3 DNA reads TGTGCCTGGAGTCTATCGTGGAGCGGACTAGCGGGGATGCAGGGGGATACGCAGTATTTT. Protein sequence: CAWSLSWSGLAGMQGDTQYF.

The J gene is TRBJ1-1, the V gene TRBV7-2; no firm D call. V dropped 5 bases and J dropped 1 base, with 8 bases sitting between them. The CDR3 length is 13 residues. CDR1 and CDR2 from the germline V gene are SGHTA and FQGNSA. CDR3 amino acids: CASSPRANTEAFF. The CDR3 bases are TGTGCCAGCAGCCCGAGGGCGAACACTGAAGCTTTCTTT.

The V call is TRBV4-1, the J call TRBJ2-1, with 13 bases lining up with TRBD2. The CDR3 spans 17 residues. The V gene's germline CDR1 is MGHRA and CDR2 YSYEKL. With 0 bases clipped from V and 7 bases from J, the junction kept 6 bases outside the gene matches. The CDR3 reads CASSQEIQTSGGNEQFF. CDR3 DNA sequence: TGCGCCAGCAGCCAAGAAATCCAGACTAGCGGGGGGAATGAGCAGTTCTTC.

The table lists this clone with a few counts. The genes are TRBV9 and TRBJ2-6, with D perhaps TRBD1 (5 bases). This CDR3 has 18 residues. V lost 0 bases to trimming and J lost 1 base, with 14 bases between them. Per the germline V gene, CDR1 is SGDLS and CDR2 is YYNGEE. The CDR3 DNA reads as TGTGCCAGCAGCGTAGGGCCAGGGCTGGGGTCTGGGGCCAACGTCCTGACTTTC. It encodes CASSVGPGLGSGANVLTF.

This rearrangement joins TRBV2 to TRBJ2-7; tentative D call: TRBD1 (6 bases). The CDR3 is made up of 12 amino acids. The V and J ends lost 7 bases and 5 bases respectively, with 12 bases between them. In germline, CDR1 is SNHLY, CDR2 FYNNEI. In DNA, the CDR3 is TGTGCCAGCAACAGGGCCCTGAACGAGCAGTACTTC. Translated: CASNRALNEQYF.

This sequence joins TRBV5-1 and TRBJ1-1; D is unresolved. V was pared by 1 base and J by 0 bases, with 7 bases between. This CDR3 is built from 14 residues. In germline, CDR1 is SGHRS, CDR2 YFSETQ. This CDR3 is CASSLTLMNTEAFF. CDR3 DNA: TGCGCCAGCAGCTTGACACTCATGAACACTGAAGCTTTCTTT.

CDR3 sequence: CASSLMEHTEAFF. The CDR3 DNA reads as TGTGCCAGCAGCTTAATGGAGCACACTGAAGCTTTCTTT. The chain is built from TRBV7-3 and TRBJ1-1, with D uncertain. V was cut by 1 base and J by 3 bases, with 6 bases left in between. The CDR3 sequence is 13 residues long. CDR1 is SGHTA, CDR2 FQGTGA, per germline. Together with reference TRBV7-3 and TRBJ1-1, the CDR3 gives the full variable domain: GAGVSQTPSNKVTEKGKYVELRCDPISGHTALYWYRQSLGQGPEFLIYFQGTGAADDSGLPNDRFFAVRPEGSVSTLKIQRTERGDSAVYLCASSLMEHTEAFFGQGTRLTVV.

V and J are TRBV4-2 and TRBJ2-3, with a possible D match to TRBD1 (5 bases). V was shortened by 4 bases and J by 0 bases, with 14 bases between the two germline ends. CDR1 LGHNA and CDR2 YNFKEQ come from the germline V gene. The CDR3 runs to 16 residues. The CDR3 loop reads CASSPQGGISTDTQYF. CDR3 in DNA: TGTGCCAGCAGCCCTCAGGGTGGGATTAGCACAGATACGCAGTATTTT.